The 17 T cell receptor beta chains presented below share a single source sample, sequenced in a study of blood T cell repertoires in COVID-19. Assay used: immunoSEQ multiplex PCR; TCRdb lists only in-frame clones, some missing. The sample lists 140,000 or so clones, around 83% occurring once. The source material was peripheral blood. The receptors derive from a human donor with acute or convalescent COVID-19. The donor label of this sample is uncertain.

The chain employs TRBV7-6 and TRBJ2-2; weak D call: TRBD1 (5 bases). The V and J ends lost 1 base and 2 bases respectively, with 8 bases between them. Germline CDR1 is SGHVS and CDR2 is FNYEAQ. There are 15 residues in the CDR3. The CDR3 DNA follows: TGTGCCAGCAGCTTAGGGACAAGAAACACCGGGGAGCTGTTTTTT. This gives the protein CASSLGTRNTGELFF.

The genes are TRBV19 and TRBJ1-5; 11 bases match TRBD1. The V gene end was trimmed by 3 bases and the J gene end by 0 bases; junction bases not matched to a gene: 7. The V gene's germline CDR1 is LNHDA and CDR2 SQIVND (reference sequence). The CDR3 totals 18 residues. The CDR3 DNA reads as TGTGCCAGTAGTATTCCGGGACAGGGGGTTAATAGCAATCAGCCCCAGCATTTT. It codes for CASSIPGQGVNSNQPQHF. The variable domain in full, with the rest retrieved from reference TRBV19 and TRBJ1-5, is DGGITQSPKYLFRKEGQNVTLSCEQNLNHDAMYWYRQDPGQGLRLIYYSQIVNDFQKGDIAEGYSVSREKKESFPLTVTSAQKNPTAFYLCASSIPGQGVNSNQPQHFGDGTRLSIL.

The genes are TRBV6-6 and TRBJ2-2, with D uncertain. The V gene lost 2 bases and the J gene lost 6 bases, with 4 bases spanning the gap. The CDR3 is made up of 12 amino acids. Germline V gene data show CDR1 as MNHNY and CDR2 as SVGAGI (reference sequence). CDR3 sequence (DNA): TGTGCCAGCAGTTACCTTGCCGGGGAGCTGTTTTTT. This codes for CASSYLAGELFF.

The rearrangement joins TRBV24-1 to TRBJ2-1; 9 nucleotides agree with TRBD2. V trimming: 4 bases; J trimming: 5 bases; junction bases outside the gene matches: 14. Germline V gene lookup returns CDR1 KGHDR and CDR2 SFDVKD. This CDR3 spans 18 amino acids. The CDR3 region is CATSDPQGAGGLNNEQFF. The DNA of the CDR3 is TGTGCCACCAGTGACCCCCAAGGGGCGGGAGGGCTCAACAATGAGCAGTTCTTC.

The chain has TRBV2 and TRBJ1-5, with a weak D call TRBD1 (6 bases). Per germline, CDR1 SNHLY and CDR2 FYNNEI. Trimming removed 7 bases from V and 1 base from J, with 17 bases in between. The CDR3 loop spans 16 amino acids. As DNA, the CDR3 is TGTGCCAGCAAGAGGGCAGGGGCGGGCAGCAATCAGCCCCAGCATTTT. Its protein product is CASKRAGAGSNQPQHF.

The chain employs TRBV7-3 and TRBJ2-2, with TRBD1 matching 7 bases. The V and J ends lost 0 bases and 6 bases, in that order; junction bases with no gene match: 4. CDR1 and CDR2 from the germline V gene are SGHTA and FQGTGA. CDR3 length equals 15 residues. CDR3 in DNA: TGTGCCAGCAGCTTAACGGGGCAGGGGGCCGGGGAGCTGTTTTTT. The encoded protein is CASSLTGQGAGELFF.

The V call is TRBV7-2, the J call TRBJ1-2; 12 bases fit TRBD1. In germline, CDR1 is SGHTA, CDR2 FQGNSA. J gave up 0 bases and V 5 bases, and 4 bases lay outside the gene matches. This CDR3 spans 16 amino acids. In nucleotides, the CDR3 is TGTGCCAGCAGCCGGGACAGGGGGCGTACTAACTATGGCTACACCTTC. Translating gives CASSRDRGRTNYGYTF.

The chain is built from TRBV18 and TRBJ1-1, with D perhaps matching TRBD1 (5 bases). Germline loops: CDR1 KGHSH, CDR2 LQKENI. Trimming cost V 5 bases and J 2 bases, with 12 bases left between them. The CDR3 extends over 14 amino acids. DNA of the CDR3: TGTGCCAGCTCATCAGCGGGACTAAACACTGAAGCTTTCTTT. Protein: CASSSAGLNTEAFF.

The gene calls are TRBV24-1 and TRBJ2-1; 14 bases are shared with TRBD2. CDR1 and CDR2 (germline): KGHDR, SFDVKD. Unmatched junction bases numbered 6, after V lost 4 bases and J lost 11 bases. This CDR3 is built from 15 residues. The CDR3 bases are TGTGCCACCAGTGACCCGGGACTAGCGGGAGTTCAGCAGTTCTTC. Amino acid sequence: CATSDPGLAGVQQFF.

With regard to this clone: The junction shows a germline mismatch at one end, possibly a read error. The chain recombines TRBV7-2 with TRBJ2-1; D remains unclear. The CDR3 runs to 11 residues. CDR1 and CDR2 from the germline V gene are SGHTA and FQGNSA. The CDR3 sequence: CASSLYSEQFF. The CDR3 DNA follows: TGTGCCAGCAGCCTCTACAGTGAGCAGTTCTTC.

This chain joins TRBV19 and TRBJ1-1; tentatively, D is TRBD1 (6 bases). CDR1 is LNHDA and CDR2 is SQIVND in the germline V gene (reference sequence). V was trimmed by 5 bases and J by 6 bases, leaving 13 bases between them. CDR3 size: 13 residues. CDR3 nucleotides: TGTGCCAGTAGTGGCGGGGGCCAGGCTGAAGCTTTCTTT. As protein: CASSGGGQAEAFF. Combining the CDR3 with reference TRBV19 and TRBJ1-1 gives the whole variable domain DGGITQSPKYLFRKEGQNVTLSCEQNLNHDAMYWYRQDPGQGLRLIYYSQIVNDFQKGDIAEGYSVSREKKESFPLTVTSAQKNPTAFYLCASSGGGQAEAFFGQGTRLTVV.

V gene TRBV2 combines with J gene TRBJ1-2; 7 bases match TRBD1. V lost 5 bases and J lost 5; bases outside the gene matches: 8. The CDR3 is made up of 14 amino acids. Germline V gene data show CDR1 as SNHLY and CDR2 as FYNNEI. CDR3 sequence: CASSRQGFGYGYTF. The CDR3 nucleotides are TGTGCCAGCAGTCGACAGGGTTTTGGGTATGGCTACACCTTC.

The CDR3, as DNA: TGTGCCAGCAGTGTACGGACAGGGAATAATTCACCCCTCCACTTT. Protein product: CASSVRTGNNSPLHF. This sequence joins TRBV2 and TRBJ1-6; 8 bases line up with TRBD1. Per the germline V gene, CDR1 is SNHLY and CDR2 is FYNNEI. The length of the CDR3 is 15 residues. The J segment lost 5 bases and the V segment lost 4 bases, leaving 4 bases of the junction unmatched.

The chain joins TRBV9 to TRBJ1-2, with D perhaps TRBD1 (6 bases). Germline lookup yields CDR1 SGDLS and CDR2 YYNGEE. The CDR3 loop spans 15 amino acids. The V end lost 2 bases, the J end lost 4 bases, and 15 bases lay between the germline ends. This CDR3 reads CASSVSGVSAYGYTF. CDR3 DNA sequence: TGTGCCAGCAGCGTTTCAGGGGTTAGCGCCTATGGCTACACCTTC.

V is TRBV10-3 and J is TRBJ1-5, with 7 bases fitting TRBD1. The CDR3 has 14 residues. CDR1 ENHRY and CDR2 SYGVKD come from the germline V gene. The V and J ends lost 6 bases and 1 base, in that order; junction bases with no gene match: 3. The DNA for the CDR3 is TGTGCCATCAGCGACAGGGTAAGCAATCAGCCCCAGCATTTT. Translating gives CAISDRVSNQPQHF.

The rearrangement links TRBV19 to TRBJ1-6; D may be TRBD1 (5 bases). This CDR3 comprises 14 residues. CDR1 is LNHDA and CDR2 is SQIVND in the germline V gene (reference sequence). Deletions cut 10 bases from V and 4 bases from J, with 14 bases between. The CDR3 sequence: CATRWGEYNSPLHF. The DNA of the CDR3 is TGTGCCACCCGGTGGGGGGAGTATAATTCACCCCTCCACTTT.

The CDR3 is CAIRGGSNYGYTF. The CDR3 DNA reads TGTGCCATCAGGGGGGGTTCTAACTATGGCTACACCTTC. The chain links TRBV28 to TRBJ1-2, with TRBD1 matching 7 bases. Germline V gives CDR1 MDHEN, CDR2 SYDVKM. V was pared by 10 bases and J by 0 bases, with 5 bases of the junction left unmatched. The CDR3 covers 13 residues.